The 24 T cell receptor beta chains in this list originate from one sample, sequenced in a study of blood T cell repertoires in COVID-19 (dated by TCRdb to the early 2020s). Library method: the immunoSEQ multiplex PCR assay. In its TCRdb copy, this immuneACCESS table keeps in-frame sequences only and misses some clones. Where compared with another copy, unresolved V genes explain less than half of these, and the others have no known cause. The sample yields a few hundred thousand clones; around 80% were counted once. The ten largest clones take up about 20% of the sample. Sequences were obtained from peripheral blood. These receptors all stem from a man aged 30 to 45 with active or convalescent COVID-19.

The V gene is TRBV5-5, the J gene TRBJ1-5, with TRBD1 matching over 7 bases. V shed 0 bases and J 7 bases; nucleotides not matched to a gene: 4. CDR1 and CDR2 from the germline V gene are SGHKS and YYEKEE (reference sequence). The CDR3 has 14 amino acids. CDR3 residues: CASSLVGGRQPQHF. The CDR3 region has the DNA TGTGCCAGCAGCTTGGTAGGGGGCCGGCAGCCCCAGCATTTT. The full variable domain, rest sourced from reference TRBV5-5 and TRBJ1-5, is DAGVTQSPTHLIKTRGQQVTLRCSPISGHKSVSWYQQVLGQGPQFIFQYYEKEERGRGNFPDRFSARQFPNYSSELNVNALLLGDSALYLCASSLVGGRQPQHFGDGTRLSIL.

The chain uses TRBV7-9 and TRBJ1-5, with 8 positions matching TRBD1. V was clipped by 5 bases and J by 2 bases; unmatched bases: 8. CDR1 and CDR2 from the germline V gene are SEHNR and FQNEAQ (reference sequence). This CDR3 is built from 16 residues. CDR3 protein: CASSPTGGDGNQPQHF. CDR3 sequence (DNA): TGTGCCAGCAGCCCCACAGGGGGGGATGGCAATCAGCCCCAGCATTTT.

This clone is a singleton in its sample. The gene calls are TRBV7-9 and TRBJ1-1; 9 bases align to TRBD1. The CDR3 sequence is 13 residues long. V shed 5 bases, J shed 6 bases, and the junction held 4 bases outside the gene matches. In germline, CDR1 is SEHNR, CDR2 FQNEAQ (reference sequence). The CDR3 is CASSEDRGPEAFF. The DNA of the CDR3 is TGTGCCAGCAGCGAGGACAGGGGTCCTGAAGCTTTCTTT.

The table lists this clone with a few counts. V and J are TRBV28 and TRBJ1-6, with D possibly TRBD1 on 5 matching bases. Per germline, CDR1 MDHEN and CDR2 SYDVKM. V was trimmed by 8 bases and J by 0 bases, leaving 11 bases between them. The CDR3 consists of 15 residues. The CDR3 region has the DNA TGTGCCAGCTGGGGGAGGAGCTCCTATAATTCACCCCTCCACTTT. It yields the protein CASWGRSSYNSPLHF.

Details on this clone: At one end the junction does not follow the germline gene, possibly because of a read error. The gene calls are TRBV10-2 and TRBJ2-2; D might be TRBD2 (6 bases). Germline values: CDR1 WSHSY, CDR2 SAAADI. CDR3 length: 14 residues. CDR3 DNA: TGCGCCAGCAGTGATGGCGGGGTGCGCCGGGGAGCTGTTTTT. This codes for CASSDGGVRRGAVF.

In DNA, the CDR3 is TGTGCCAGCAGTTTAAGCACAGGGCGGTTCGGGGAGCTGTTTTTT. This sequence encodes CASSLSTGRFGELFF. The rearrangement uses TRBV28 and TRBJ2-2, with D perhaps TRBD1 (6 bases). Per germline, CDR1 MDHEN and CDR2 SYDVKM. The germline V and J ends were trimmed by 2 bases and 7 bases, with 14 bases remaining between them. The CDR3 has 15 residues.

This chain joins TRBV5-4 and TRBJ1-1; 12 bases align to TRBD1. V shed 6 bases, J shed 8 bases, and the junction held 8 bases outside the gene matches. The germline V gene has CDR1 SGHNT and CDR2 YYREEE (reference sequence). There are 14 residues in the CDR3. The CDR3 DNA reads TGTGCCAGCAAGTGGGGACAGGGGGCCACCGAAGCTTTCTTT. Its protein product is CASKWGQGATEAFF.

The V call is TRBV18, the J call TRBJ1-5; D call uncertain. Per germline, CDR1 KGHSH and CDR2 LQKENI. The CDR3 consists of 13 residues. Deletions cut 6 bases from V and 4 bases from J, with 10 bases between. The CDR3 DNA follows: TGTGCCAGCTCGCCCGACGGGAATCAGCCCCAGCATTTT. Translation: CASSPDGNQPQHF.

This clone was seen only once. V gene TRBV29-1 combines with J gene TRBJ2-1, with a tentative D call TRBD2 (6 bases). CDR1 SQVTM and CDR2 ANQGSEA come from the germline V gene. CDR3 length equals 14 residues. The V end lost 5 bases, the J end lost 5 bases, and 16 bases lay between the germline ends. Here the CDR3 reads CSVPGLLFDNEQFF. The CDR3 region has the DNA TGCAGCGTTCCCGGACTACTGTTTGACAATGAGCAGTTCTTC.

The chain employs TRBV7-2 and TRBJ1-1, with D perhaps matching TRBD1 (6 bases). Germline CDR1 reads SGHTA; CDR2 reads FQGNSA. The CDR3 is 13 residues long. Trimming removed 5 bases at V and 8 bases at J, with 15 bases between. The CDR3 DNA reads TGTGCCAGCAGCACGGGACATTGGGAAGAAGCTTTCTTT. Protein product: CASSTGHWEEAFF.

This clone was picked up a small number of times. V and J are TRBV11-2 and TRBJ1-2; D might be TRBD1 (6 bases). The V and J ends lost 4 bases and 8 bases respectively, with 20 bases between them. The CDR3 has 15 residues. Per the germline V gene, CDR1 is SGHAT and CDR2 is FQNNGV. This CDR3 reads CASSSSGAGDRGYTF. CDR3 coding DNA: TGTGCCAGCAGCTCCTCCGGGGCAGGGGACCGAGGCTACACCTTC.

The chain has TRBV30 and TRBJ2-6; weak D call: TRBD1 (6 bases). From germline, CDR1 is GTSNPN and CDR2 SVGIG (reference sequence). This CDR3 region has 16 residues. V lost 1 base to trimming and J lost 4 bases, with 14 bases between them. CDR3 loop: CAWSARGFGGANVLTF. The CDR3 DNA reads TGTGCCTGGAGTGCCAGGGGTTTTGGGGGGGCCAACGTCCTGACTTTC.

The gene calls are TRBV28 and TRBJ2-5; 8 bases align to TRBD1. The CDR3 runs to 15 residues. V lost 2 bases and J lost 4; bases outside the gene matches: 6. Germline V gives CDR1 MDHEN, CDR2 SYDVKM. CDR3 DNA: TGTGCCAGCAGTTTAGCGGGACAGGTACTAGAGACCCAGTACTTC. It translates to CASSLAGQVLETQYF. Combining the CDR3 with reference TRBV28 and TRBJ2-5 gives the whole variable domain DVKVTQSSRYLVKRTGEKVFLECVQDMDHENMFWYRQDPGLGLRLIYFSYDVKMKEKGDIPEGYSVSREKKERFSLILESASTNQTSMYLCASSLAGQVLETQYFGPGTRLLVL.

The gene calls are TRBV9 and TRBJ2-5; 9 nucleotides align to TRBD2. Germline loops: CDR1 SGDLS, CDR2 YYNGEE. There are 16 residues in the CDR3. The J segment lost 2 bases and the V segment lost 0 bases, leaving 5 bases of the junction unmatched. For the CDR3, the DNA is TGTGCCAGCAGCGTAGATGCTAGCGGGAATCAAGAGACCCAGTACTTC. This codes for CASSVDASGNQETQYF.

This clone was recorded once. The V and J genes are TRBV4-1 and TRBJ2-7, with D possibly being TRBD1 (5 bases). The V and J ends lost 0 bases and 7 bases respectively, with 10 bases between them. In germline, CDR1 is MGHRA, CDR2 YSYEKL. This CDR3 has 13 amino acids. CDR3 protein: CASSQEAGWEQYF. The CDR3 DNA reads as TGCGCCAGCAGCCAAGAGGCAGGGTGGGAGCAGTACTTC.

The V and J genes are TRBV19 and TRBJ1-5; 7 positions match TRBD1. V shed 5 bases, J shed 1 base, and the junction held 17 bases outside the gene matches. This CDR3 region has 19 residues. Germline V gene sequence: CDR1 LNHDA, CDR2 SQIVND (reference sequence). The chain's CDR3 is CASSVGQARAIRSNQPQHF. The CDR3 region has the DNA TGTGCCAGTAGTGTCGGACAGGCGAGAGCCATTAGGAGCAATCAGCCCCAGCATTTT.

This clone was counted once. The J gene is TRBJ2-2, the V gene TRBV6-6, with 7 bases fitting TRBD1. J was trimmed by 6 bases and V by 7 bases; bases with no gene match: 8. The CDR3 totals 14 residues. Germline V gene data show CDR1 as MNHNY and CDR2 as SVGAGI (reference sequence). CDR3 sequence: CASTQDRVAGELFF. The CDR3 bases are TGTGCCAGCACCCAAGACAGGGTCGCCGGGGAGCTGTTTTTT.

This sequence joins TRBV6-5 and TRBJ1-6, with 7 bases identical to TRBD1. Germline V gene lookup returns CDR1 MNHEY and CDR2 SVGAGI. The CDR3 length is 13 residues. J lost 7 bases, V lost 7 bases, and 4 bases had no gene match. CDR3 in amino acids: CASTRDRNSPLHF. CDR3 DNA: TGTGCCAGCACCCGGGACAGAAATTCACCCCTCCACTTT.

A single count supports this clone. This chain links TRBV28 with TRBJ2-7; 11 bases align to TRBD2. J lost 3 bases, V lost 6 bases, and 1 base had no gene match. Germline values: CDR1 MDHEN, CDR2 SYDVKM. The length of the CDR3 is 13 residues. CDR3: CASRGLAVYEQYF. The DNA for the CDR3 is TGTGCCAGCAGGGGACTAGCGGTCTACGAGCAGTACTTC.

The V and J genes are TRBV19 and TRBJ1-2, with D possibly being TRBD1 (5 bases). The length of the CDR3 is 14 residues. The germline V and J ends were trimmed by 4 bases and 4 bases, with 13 bases remaining between them. The germline V gene has CDR1 LNHDA and CDR2 SQIVND (reference sequence). The CDR3 DNA reads TGTGCCAGTAGTAGGCCAGGGTCACTCTATGGCTACACCTTC. Encoded protein: CASSRPGSLYGYTF.

The chain links TRBV2 to TRBJ1-2; 8 bases align to TRBD1. The CDR3 totals 14 residues. Germline V gene lookup returns CDR1 SNHLY and CDR2 FYNNEI. V lost 4 bases to trimming and J lost 1 base; unmatched junction nucleotides: 2. In nucleotides, the CDR3 is TGTGCCAGCAGTGGAGGACAGGGTAACTATGGCTACACCTTC. This translates into CASSGGQGNYGYTF.

The gene calls are TRBV2 and TRBJ2-5, with a weak D call TRBD1 (5 bases). Trimming removed 7 bases from V and 0 bases from J, with 18 bases in between. The CDR3 totals 16 residues. Germline CDR1 is SNHLY and CDR2 is FYNNEI. Here the CDR3 DNA reads TGTGCCAGCACGCCCCACCTTTCAGGGTACCAAGAGACCCAGTACTTC. Residues: CASTPHLSGYQETQYF. Using reference TRBV2 and TRBJ2-5 for the parts outside the CDR3, the full variable domain is EPEVTQTPSHQVTQMGQEVILRCVPISNHLYFYWYRQILGQKVEFLVSFYNNEISEKSEIFDDQFSVERPDGSNFTLKIRSTKLEDSAMYFCASTPHLSGYQETQYFGPGTRLLVL.

The chain employs TRBV6-6 and TRBJ1-2; 7 nucleotides agree with TRBD1. V trimming: 7 bases; J trimming: 5 bases; junction bases outside the gene matches: 13. Germline V CDR1 and CDR2: MNHNY, SVGAGI (reference sequence). This CDR3 region has 15 residues. CDR3 bases: TGTGCCAGCAACGAACCCTTGGACAGGCGTTATGGCTACACCTTC. This gives the protein CASNEPLDRRYGYTF.

The rearrangement joins TRBV25-1 to TRBJ2-7; TRBD1 matches 7 bases. Looked up from germline, CDR1 is MGHDK and CDR2 is SYGVNS. Trimming removed 6 bases from V and 4 bases from J; junction bases left unmatched: 0. The CDR3 extends over 11 amino acids. The CDR3 DNA reads as TGTGCCAGCAGGGACAGGTACGAGCAGTACTTC. Its protein product is CASRDRYEQYF.